This passage covers 31 T cell receptor beta chains from one sample sequenced in a study of T cell responses to AZD1222 COVID-19 vaccine. This table comes from immunoSEQ multiplex PCR, and its TCRdb copy is limited to in-frame clones, with some not included. This table has 140,000 to 150,000 clones, about 90% appearing once. This specimen was peripheral blood, taken 28 days after the second AZD1222 dose. These receptors all stem from an adult who received the AZD1222 COVID-19 vaccine.

V usage is TRBV7-9 and J usage is TRBJ2-2; 8 bases are shared with TRBD2. CDR1 SEHNR and CDR2 FQNEAQ come from the germline V gene (reference sequence). V was pared by 7 bases and J by 3 bases, with 7 bases of the junction left unmatched. The CDR3 runs 15 residues. CDR3 DNA sequence: TGTGCCAGCATCCCGACGGGACTAGACACCGGGGAGCTGTTTTTT. Protein product: CASIPTGLDTGELFF.

This clone was seen once. This chain connects TRBV11-2 to TRBJ2-7; D unclear. The CDR3 loop spans 13 amino acids. Germline V gene sequence: CDR1 SGHAT, CDR2 FQNNGV. V lost 4 bases and J lost 2, with 9 bases in between. In DNA, the CDR3 is TGTGCCAGCAGCTCGAGACCGCCCTACGAGCAGTACTTC. It is translated as CASSSRPPYEQYF.

The CDR3 DNA reads as TGTGCCAGCAGCCAAGGGTGGGGCTACGAGCAGTACTTC. Amino acids: CASSQGWGYEQYF. The chain links TRBV3-1 (or the pseudogene TRBV3-2) to TRBJ2-7; D not certain. Trimming left V 1 base short and J 3 bases short, with 7 bases between. This CDR3 spans 13 amino acids. Germline CDR1 LGHDT, CDR2 YNNKEL (reference sequence).

The rearrangement joins TRBV5-6 to TRBJ1-2; 10 bases agree with TRBD1. This CDR3 region has 17 residues. With 5 bases clipped from V and 6 bases from J, the junction kept 16 bases outside the gene matches. Germline V lookup: CDR1 SGHDT, CDR2 YYEEEE. The CDR3 sequence is CASSHYPGTGAGDGYTF. The CDR3 DNA sequence: TGTGCCAGCAGTCACTACCCAGGGACAGGGGCCGGTGATGGCTACACCTTC.

This clone was seen a single time. The chain employs TRBV24-1 and TRBJ2-2; a possible D gene is TRBD2 (5 bases). The ends were cut back, 1 base at V and 4 bases at J, with 12 bases in the middle. Germline V gene lookup returns CDR1 KGHDR and CDR2 SFDVKD. The CDR3 is made up of 16 amino acids. CDR3 region: CATSDFGSVTTGELFF. The CDR3 DNA reads as TGTGCCACCAGTGATTTTGGGAGCGTTACCACCGGGGAGCTGTTTTTT.

V usage is TRBV23-1 and J usage is TRBJ1-1; TRBD1 might be the D (5 bases). TRBV23-1 carries the ORF label, with uncertain function. The CDR3 length is 15 residues. Trimming shortened V by 9 bases and J by 1 base, and 18 bases separated the two germline ends. This CDR3 reads CARLGQGARNTEAFF. Here the CDR3 DNA reads TGCGCCAGGCTAGGGCAGGGCGCGAGGAACACTGAAGCTTTCTTT.

Judged by abundance, this clone is medium-sized. The rearrangement links TRBV6-1 to TRBJ1-5, with TRBD1 matching 8 bases. There are 15 residues in the CDR3. The V and J ends lost 5 bases and 2 bases, in that order; junction bases with no gene match: 5. The V gene's germline CDR1 is MNHNS and CDR2 SASEGT. DNA for the CDR3: TGTGCCAGCAGTAGACAGGGGACCGGCAATCAGCCCCAGCATTTT. This codes for CASSRQGTGNQPQHF.

The V call is TRBV30, the J call TRBJ1-2, with 10 positions matching TRBD1. Trimming took 8 bases from V and 4 from J; bases not matched to a gene: 4. The CDR3 is 12 amino acids. The germline V gene encodes CDR1 GTSNPN and CDR2 SVGIG (reference sequence). The chain's CDR3 is CAGGQGVYGYTF. Here the CDR3 DNA reads TGTGCCGGCGGACAGGGGGTCTATGGCTACACCTTC.

DNA for the CDR3: TGTGCCATCAGTGAGTCATGGGGAGCCAACCTTGAGCAGTACTTC. Translation gives CAISESWGANLEQYF. The J gene is TRBJ2-7, the V gene TRBV10-3, with D perhaps matching TRBD2 (5 bases). Germline CDR1 and CDR2: ENHRY and SYGVKD. The V gene lost 0 bases and the J gene lost 7 bases, with 16 bases spanning the gap. This CDR3 comprises 15 residues.

The gene calls are TRBV30 and TRBJ1-6; D is unresolved. CDR1 is GTSNPN and CDR2 is SVGIG in the germline V gene (reference sequence). This CDR3 region has 15 residues. Trimming stripped 2 bases from V and 5 bases from J, with 13 bases between. In nucleotides, the CDR3 is TGTGCCTGGAGTACGGCAGGTTCGAATAATTCACCCCTCCACTTT. It is translated as CAWSTAGSNNSPLHF.

This rearrangement joins TRBV7-3 to TRBJ2-3, with a weak D call TRBD1 (6 bases). CDR3 size: 13 residues. Germline CDR1 and CDR2: SGHTA and FQGTGA. V was cut by 4 bases and J by 6 bases, with 11 bases left in between. The CDR3 spells CASSSGARDTQYF. In nucleotides, the CDR3 is TGTGCCAGCAGCTCAGGGGCACGGGATACGCAGTATTTT.

This clone is a singleton in its sample. For the CDR3, the DNA is TGCGCCAGCAGCCAAGGTACAGACAGTAATCAGCCCCAGCATTTT. Residues: CASSQGTDSNQPQHF. The genes are TRBV4-1 and TRBJ1-5, with D possibly TRBD1 on 5 matching bases. Trimming pared 1 base from V and 4 bases from J, leaving 11 bases between. CDR1 and CDR2 (germline): MGHRA, YSYEKL. The CDR3 runs to 15 residues.

The chain has TRBV11-2 and TRBJ2-1; D ambiguous. The CDR3 totals 15 residues. V lost 0 bases and J lost 5, with 11 bases in between. Germline V gives CDR1 SGHAT, CDR2 FQNNGV. CDR3 sequence (DNA): TGTGCCAGCAGCTTAGATCTGTTGCAGCACAATGAGCAGTTCTTC. Its translation: CASSLDLLQHNEQFF.

The J gene is TRBJ2-1, the V gene TRBV19; 14 bases match TRBD2. The CDR3 extends over 15 amino acids. V gave up 6 bases and J gave up 8 bases; unmatched junction bases: 6. Germline values: CDR1 LNHDA, CDR2 SQIVND (reference sequence). Here the CDR3 DNA reads TGTGCCAGTAGAAGACTAGCGGGAGGGCCGGATGAGCAGTTCTTC. It encodes CASRRLAGGPDEQFF.

CDR3 sequence: CASTLAGVSSSYNEQFF. The CDR3, as DNA: TGTGCCAGCACCCTAGCGGGAGTTTCAAGCTCCTACAATGAGCAGTTCTTC. J is TRBJ2-1 and V is TRBV28; 10 bases are a match to TRBD2. The germline V gene has CDR1 MDHEN and CDR2 SYDVKM. J gave up 0 bases and V 7 bases, and 9 bases lay outside the gene matches. The CDR3 has 17 residues.

The V call is TRBV4-3, the J call TRBJ1-5; 8 bases agree with TRBD1. Germline CDR1 LGHNA, CDR2 YSLEER. V was pared by 5 bases and J by 6 bases, with 6 bases of the junction left unmatched. This CDR3 is 14 amino acids long. The CDR3 DNA reads as TGCGCCAGCAGCGCTCAGGGGGCGGGTCAGCCCCAGCATTTT. Amino acid sequence: CASSAQGAGQPQHF.

A note on this clone: An end of the junction does not agree with germline; a read error may underlie this. The rearrangement links TRBV7-8 to TRBJ1-3, with TRBD1 as a possible D gene (5 bases). From germline, CDR1 is SGHVS and CDR2 FQNEAQ. This CDR3 has 14 residues. DNA for the CDR3: TGTGCCAGCACCTTAGAGCGTGGGGGGAACACCATATATTTT. As protein: CASTLERGGNTIYF. Full variable domain (rest looked up from reference TRBV7-8 and TRBJ1-3): GAGVSQSPRYKVAKRGQDVALRCDPISGHVSLFWYQQALGQGPEFLTYFQNEAQLDKSGLPSDRFFAERPEGSVSTLKIQRTQQEDSAVYLCASTLERGGNTIYFGEGSWLTVV.

The chain is built from TRBV3-1 (or the pseudogene TRBV3-2) and TRBJ1-5; 7 positions match TRBD1. V lost 2 bases, J lost 7 bases, and 5 bases stayed unmatched. The V gene's germline CDR1 is LGHDT and CDR2 YNNKEL (reference sequence). The CDR3 has 14 residues. This CDR3 reads CASSQKGAGQPQHF. CDR3 DNA sequence: TGTGCCAGCAGCCAAAAGGGGGCGGGACAGCCCCAGCATTTT.

The chain couples TRBV15 to TRBJ1-3; D remains ambiguous. Trimming left V 4 bases short and J 0 bases short, with 7 bases between. The CDR3 is 14 amino acids. Germline V gene data show CDR1 as LNHNV and CDR2 as YYDKDF (reference sequence). The CDR3 protein is CATSKIDSGNTIYF. DNA for the CDR3: TGTGCCACCAGCAAAATAGACTCTGGAAACACCATATATTTT.

This clone showed up just once. The chain has TRBV10-3 and TRBJ2-3; 16 nucleotides line up with TRBD2. The CDR3 sequence is 18 residues long. CDR1 and CDR2 (germline): ENHRY, SYGVKD. V trimming: 3 bases; J trimming: 2 bases; junction bases outside the gene matches: 5. The CDR3 DNA reads as TGTGCCATCAGTGATACCGGGACTAGCGGGAGGGACACAGATACGCAGTATTTT. It encodes CAISDTGTSGRDTDTQYF.

This clone was found once. The gene calls are TRBV5-1 and TRBJ1-6; no clear D gene. CDR3 length: 15 amino acids. The germline gives CDR1 SGHRS, CDR2 YFSETQ. Between the trimmed V and J ends, which lost 0 bases and 6 bases, there was a span of 10 bases. The CDR3 reads CASSLVGDPNSPLHF. The CDR3 bases are TGCGCCAGCAGCTTGGTTGGGGATCCTAATTCACCCCTCCACTTT.

This chain uses TRBV11-1 with TRBJ2-3; unclear D gene. This CDR3 comprises 15 residues. Per the germline V gene, CDR1 is SGHAT and CDR2 is FQDESV (reference sequence). V was trimmed by 3 bases and J by 2 bases, leaving 12 bases between them. The CDR3 here is CASSLGRPTTDTQYF. The DNA for the CDR3 is TGTGCCAGCAGCTTGGGCCGACCCACCACAGATACGCAGTATTTT.

The J gene is TRBJ1-4, the V gene TRBV6-2 or TRBV6-3; D unresolved. CDR1 is MNHEY, CDR2 SVGEGT, per germline. Trimming left V 4 bases short and J 0 bases short, with 9 bases between. The CDR3 has 15 amino acids. CDR3 in DNA: TGTGCCAGCAGTTCTCCCGGGACAACTAATGAAAAACTGTTTTTT. Its translation: CASSSPGTTNEKLFF.

The chain joins TRBV4-3 to TRBJ2-5, with D uncertain. V gave up 1 base and J gave up 5 bases, with 14 bases separating them. The V gene's germline CDR1 is LGHNA and CDR2 YSLEER. This CDR3 has 15 amino acids. The CDR3 region has the DNA TGCGCCAGCAGCCAAGTGTTGGGCTTTGGGGAGACCCAGTACTTC. Its translation is CASSQVLGFGETQYF.

The J gene is TRBJ1-6, the V gene TRBV28; no firm D call. CDR3 length equals 14 residues. The V end was cut by 5 bases, the J end by 9 bases, with 14 bases between. CDR1 and CDR2 (germline): MDHEN, SYDVKM. CDR3 protein: CASSGVRTASPLHF. In DNA, the CDR3 is TGTGCCAGCAGTGGAGTCCGGACTGCTTCACCCCTCCACTTT.

This clone came up a few times. V and J are TRBV7-3 and TRBJ2-5, with 8 positions matching TRBD2. Trimming cost V 0 bases and J 4 bases; bases outside gene matches: 4. Germline CDR1 reads SGHTA; CDR2 reads FQGTGA. This CDR3 has 15 amino acids. CDR3 in amino acids: CASSLTNGRGETQYF. The CDR3 DNA reads as TGTGCCAGCAGCTTAACGAACGGGAGGGGAGAGACCCAGTACTTC.

This clone was counted between two and nine times. The rearrangement links TRBV28 to TRBJ1-2; the D gene is possibly TRBD1 (6 bases). Trimming removed 7 bases at V and 4 bases at J, with 16 bases between. Per germline, CDR1 MDHEN and CDR2 SYDVKM. This CDR3 contains 14 residues. CDR3: CASTEAGVGYGYTF. The CDR3 coding sequence is TGTGCCAGCACCGAGGCAGGGGTCGGCTATGGCTACACCTTC.

The CDR3 region has the DNA TGCGCCAGCAGCTTGCACAGGGGAAGTGAAAAACTGTTTTTT. Translating it yields CASSLHRGSEKLFF. V usage is TRBV5-1 and J usage is TRBJ1-4; 7 bases are a match to TRBD1. Germline values: CDR1 SGHRS, CDR2 YFSETQ. V trimming: 1 base; J trimming: 7 bases; junction bases outside the gene matches: 4. This CDR3 spans 14 amino acids.

This chain joins TRBV5-1 and TRBJ2-1; 15 bases fit TRBD2. The germline V gene encodes CDR1 SGHRS and CDR2 YFSETQ. V gave up 7 bases and J gave up 16 bases; unmatched junction bases: 9. The CDR3 length is 13 residues. The CDR3 sequence: CASRIGTSGRIFF. CDR3 DNA sequence: TGCGCCAGCCGCATCGGGACTAGCGGGAGGATTTTCTTC.

DNA for the CDR3: TGTGCCAGTAAACCCCCGGACAGGTCGTTAACCGAAGCTTTCTTT. This gives the protein CASKPPDRSLTEAFF. The J gene is TRBJ1-1, the V gene TRBV19, with 7 positions matching TRBD1. J was trimmed by 8 bases and V by 7 bases; bases with no gene match: 16. Germline V gene sequence: CDR1 LNHDA, CDR2 SQIVND (reference sequence). The CDR3 spans 15 residues. Full variable domain (outside the CDR3, taken from reference TRBV19 and TRBJ1-1): DGGITQSPKYLFRKEGQNVTLSCEQNLNHDAMYWYRQDPGQGLRLIYYSQIVNDFQKGDIAEGYSVSREKKESFPLTVTSAQKNPTAFYLCASKPPDRSLTEAFFGQGTRLTVV.

This chain joins TRBV4-3 and TRBJ1-6, with TRBD1 identical over 8 bases. CDR1 and CDR2 from the germline V gene are LGHNA and YSLEER. V was pared by 0 bases and J by 4 bases, with 8 bases of the junction left unmatched. The CDR3 totals 18 residues. CDR3 DNA sequence: TGCGCCAGCAGCCAAGATCGGGTGAGACAGGGGTATAATTCACCCCTCCACTTT. This translates into CASSQDRVRQGYNSPLHF.